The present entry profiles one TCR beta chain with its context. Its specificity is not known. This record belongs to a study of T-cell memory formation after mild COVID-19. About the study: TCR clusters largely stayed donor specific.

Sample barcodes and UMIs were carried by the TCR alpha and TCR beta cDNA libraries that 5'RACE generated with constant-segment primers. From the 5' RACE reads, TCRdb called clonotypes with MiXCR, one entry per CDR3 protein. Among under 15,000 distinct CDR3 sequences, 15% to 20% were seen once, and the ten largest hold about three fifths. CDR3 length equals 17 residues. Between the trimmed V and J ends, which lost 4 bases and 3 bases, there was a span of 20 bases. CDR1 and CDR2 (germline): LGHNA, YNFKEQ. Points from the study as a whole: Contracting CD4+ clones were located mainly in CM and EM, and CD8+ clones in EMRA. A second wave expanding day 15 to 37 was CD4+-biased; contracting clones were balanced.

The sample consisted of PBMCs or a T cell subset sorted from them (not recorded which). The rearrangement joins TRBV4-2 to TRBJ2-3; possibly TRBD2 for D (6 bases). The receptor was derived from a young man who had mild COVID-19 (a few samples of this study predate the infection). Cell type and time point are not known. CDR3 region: CASSLPPGLQGTDTQYF. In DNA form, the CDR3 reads TGTGCCAGCAGCCTCCCACCGGGACTCCAAGGGACAGATACGCAGTATTTT.